Below, 2 T cell receptor beta chains from the same sample are listed, as sequenced in a study of blood T cell repertoires in COVID-19. This table comes from immunoSEQ multiplex PCR, and its TCRdb copy is limited to in-frame clones, with some not included. The sample holds tens of thousands of clones, more than 75% seen once. Sequenced sample: peripheral blood. The receptors here all came from a woman of 80 years or more with active COVID-19.

V gene TRBV7-2 combines with J gene TRBJ2-3; 7 nucleotides align to TRBD2. The germline V gene encodes CDR1 SGHTA and CDR2 FQGNSA. Trimming took 5 bases from V and 6 from J; bases not matched to a gene: 5. The CDR3 contains 13 residues. The CDR3 region has the DNA TGTGCCAGCAGCCAAGCGGGACCCGATACGCAGTATTTT. It is translated as CASSQAGPDTQYF.

This clone was observed once. The chain employs TRBV11-3 and TRBJ2-1; D might be TRBD1 (5 bases). V lost 1 base and J 5 bases, leaving 6 bases between the germline ends. The CDR3 spans 13 residues. Germline lookup yields CDR1 SGHNT and CDR2 YENEEA. The CDR3 DNA follows: TGTGCCAGCAGCTTAGCAGGGAACAATGAGCAGTTCTTC. Its translation: CASSLAGNNEQFF.